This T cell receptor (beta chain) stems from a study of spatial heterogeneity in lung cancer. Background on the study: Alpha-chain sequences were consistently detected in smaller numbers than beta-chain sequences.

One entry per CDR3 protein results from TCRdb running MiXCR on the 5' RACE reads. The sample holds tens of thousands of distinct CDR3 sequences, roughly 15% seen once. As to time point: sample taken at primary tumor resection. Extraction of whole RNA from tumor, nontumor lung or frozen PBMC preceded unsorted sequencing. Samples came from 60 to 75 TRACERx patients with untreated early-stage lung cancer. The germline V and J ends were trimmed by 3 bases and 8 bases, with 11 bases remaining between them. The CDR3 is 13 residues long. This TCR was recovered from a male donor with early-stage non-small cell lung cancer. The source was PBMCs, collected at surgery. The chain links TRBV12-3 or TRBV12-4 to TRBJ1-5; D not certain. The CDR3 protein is CASSLRAWEPQHF. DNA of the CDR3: TGTGCCAGCAGTTTGAGGGCTTGGGAGCCCCAGCATTTT.